Following are 2 T cell receptor beta chains from one sample sequenced in a study of beta chain features in type 1 diabetes. Reverse transcribing all isolated RNA meant expressed TCRB transcripts were sequenced. Sequencing used immunoSEQ multiplex PCR; TCRdb keeps in-frame clones, though not all of them. The sample lists about 400,000 clones; around 12% were seen once. Sample: naive CD4+ T cells from blood. These receptors came from a man aged 18 to 30 in good health.

The chain joins TRBV5-1 to TRBJ2-1; 8 bases map to TRBD1. The CDR3 has 16 amino acids. J gave up 3 bases and V 0 bases, and 5 bases lay outside the gene matches. Germline V gene lookup returns CDR1 SGHRS and CDR2 YFSETQ. This CDR3 reads CASSLAPGQDYNEQFF. Here the CDR3 DNA reads TGCGCCAGCAGCTTGGCCCCGGGACAGGACTACAATGAGCAGTTCTTC. Full variable domain (rest looked up from reference TRBV5-1 and TRBJ2-1): KAGVTQTPRYLIKTRGQQVTLSCSPISGHRSVSWYQQTPGQGLQFLFEYFSETQRNKGNFPGRFSGRQFSNSRSEMNVSTLELGDSALYLCASSLAPGQDYNEQFFGPGTRLTVL.

This clone has a handful of counts. The chain combines TRBV28 with TRBJ1-5; tentatively, D is TRBD1 (5 bases). Germline CDR1 and CDR2: MDHEN and SYDVKM. The CDR3 spans 14 residues. V was trimmed by 8 bases and J by 3 bases, leaving 14 bases between them. The CDR3 protein is CASGQGLDNQPQHF. DNA of the CDR3: TGTGCCAGCGGCCAGGGACTGGACAATCAGCCCCAGCATTTT.